This TCR beta chain was captured by sequencing in a study of T cells in narcolepsy. Study in general: Enrolled donors included narcolepsy type 1 or type 2 patients and healthy controls.

Clones were sequenced by immunoSEQ multiplex PCR, and TCRdb holds only the in-frame ones, with some missing. Of 25,000 to 35,000 clones listed, about four fifths are singletons. The germline V gene encodes CDR1 LNHDA and CDR2 SQIVND (reference sequence). Trimming left V 4 bases short and J 6 bases short, with 19 bases between. This CDR3 contains 15 residues. This TCR was sampled from a human donor in good health. The sequencing input was memory (CD45RA-) CD4+ T cells from blood. V is TRBV19 and J is TRBJ2-7, with D perhaps matching TRBD2 (7 bases). The CDR3 loop reads CASSNRDARGGEQYF. The CDR3, as DNA: TGTGCCAGTAGTAACCGGGACGCAAGGGGGGGCGAGCAGTACTTC.